Sequencing of this T cell receptor beta chain was carried out in a study of regulatory T cells in long-lasting Graves disease. Time point meaning: newly diagnosed GD, antithyroid drugs for less than 3 months. Extracted RNA from PBMCs served as the source of the TCR library. In its sample, this clonotype was seen many times. The germline V and J ends were trimmed by 7 bases and 1 base, with 13 bases remaining between them. This CDR3 region has 14 residues. Investigators prepared the TCR beta libraries by applying iRepertoire HTBI primers and Arm-PCR of CDR3 regions. TCRdb ran MiXCR on the multiplex PCR reads and lists one entry per CDR3 protein. This sample carries 320,000 or so distinct CDR3 sequences, 15% to 20% of them seen once, and the ten largest clones take around 36%.

The rearrangement links TRBV12-3 or TRBV12-4 to TRBJ1-1; D gene uncertain. The source is a female donor with Graves disease. The sample consisted of peripheral blood mononuclear cells (PBMCs), taken at new diagnosis, from a patient treated with antithyroid drugs. CDR3 in amino acids: CASKVGSSNTEAFF. The CDR3 nucleotides read TGTGCCAGCAAGGTCGGCAGCTCGAACACTGAAGCTTTCTTT.